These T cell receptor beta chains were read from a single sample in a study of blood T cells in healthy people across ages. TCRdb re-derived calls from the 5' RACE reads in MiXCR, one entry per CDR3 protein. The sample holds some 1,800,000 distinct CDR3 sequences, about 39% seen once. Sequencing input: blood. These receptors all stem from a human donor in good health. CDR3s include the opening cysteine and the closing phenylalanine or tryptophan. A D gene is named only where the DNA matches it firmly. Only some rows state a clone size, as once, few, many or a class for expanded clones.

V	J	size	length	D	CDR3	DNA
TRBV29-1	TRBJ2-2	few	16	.	CSVYRSGARETGELFF	TGCAGCGTTTACCGCTCGGGGGCTAGAGAGACCGGGGAGCTGTTTTTT
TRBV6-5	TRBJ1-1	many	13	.	CASSYGGGTEAFF	TGTGCCAGCAGTTACGGAGGGGGCACTGAAGCTTTCTTT
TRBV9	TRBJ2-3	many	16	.	CASSVGGTLSTDTQYF	TGTGCCAGCAGCGTAGGAGGGACGCTTAGCACAGATACGCAGTATTTT
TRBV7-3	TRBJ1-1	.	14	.	CASSKGRMNTEAFF	TGTGCCAGCAGCAAGGGACGGATGAACACTGAAGCTTTCTTT
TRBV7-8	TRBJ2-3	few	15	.	CASSLRASKTDTQYF	TGTGCCAGCAGCTTACGGGCTAGCAAAACAGATACGCAGTATTTT
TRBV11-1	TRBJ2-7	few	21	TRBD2	CASSLRSAGWTSGPSTYEQYF	TGTGCCAGCAGCTTACGTTCGGCAGGCTGGACTAGCGGGCCCTCTACCTACGAGCAGTACTTC
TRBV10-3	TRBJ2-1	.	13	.	CAIMGKGTYEQFF	TGTGCCATCATGGGTAAGGGGACCTACGAGCAGTTCTTC
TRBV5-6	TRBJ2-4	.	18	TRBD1	CASSSITGTGRRGNIQYF	TGTGCCAGCAGCTCTATAACCGGGACAGGGCGAAGGGGAAACATTCAGTACTTC
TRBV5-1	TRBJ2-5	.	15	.	CASSLGPTGQETQYF	TGCGCCAGCAGCTTGGGCCCTACGGGCCAAGAGACCCAGTACTTC
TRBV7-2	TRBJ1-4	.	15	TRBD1	CASSSRTGADEKLFF	TGTGCCAGCAGCTCACGGACAGGGGCGGATGAAAAACTGTTTTTT
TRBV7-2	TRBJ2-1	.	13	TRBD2	CASRRGVIYEQFF	TGTGCCAGCAGACGGGGGGTCATATATGAGCAGTTCTTC
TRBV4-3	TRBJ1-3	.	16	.	CASSQNSGYSGNTIYF	TGCGCCAGCAGCCAAAATTCAGGGTACTCTGGAAACACCATATATTTT
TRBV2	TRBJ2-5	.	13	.	CASNREAQETQYF	TGTGCCAGCAATAGGGAAGCTCAAGAGACCCAGTACTTC
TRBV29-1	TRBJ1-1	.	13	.	CSVSMRGDTEAFF	TGCAGCGTCAGCATGCGCGGGGACACTGAAGCTTTCTTT
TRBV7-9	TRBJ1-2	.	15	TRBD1	CASSLGRAGGDGYTF	TGTGCCAGCAGCTTGGGAAGGGCAGGGGGCGATGGCTACACCTTC
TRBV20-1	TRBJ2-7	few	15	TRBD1	CSARDSGGLSYEQYF	TGCAGTGCTAGAGATTCAGGGGGCCTTTCCTACGAGCAGTACTTC
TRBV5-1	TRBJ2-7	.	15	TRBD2	CTSSISGGLSYEQYF	TGCACCAGCAGCATTAGCGGGGGACTTTCCTACGAGCAGTACTTC
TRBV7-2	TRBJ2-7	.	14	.	CASSLGTAGYEQYF	TGTGCCAGCAGCTTAGGAACTGCGGGCTACGAGCAGTACTTC
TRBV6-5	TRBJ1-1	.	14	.	CASSYRRGSTEAFF	TGTGCCAGCAGTTACCGGCGGGGTAGTACTGAAGCTTTCTTT
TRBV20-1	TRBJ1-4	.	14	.	CSARGDMYDEKLFF	TGCAGTGCTAGGGGGGATATGTACGATGAAAAACTGTTTTTT
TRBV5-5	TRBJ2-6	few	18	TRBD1	CASSLTGTGPSGANVLTF	TGTGCCAGCAGCTTGACCGGGACAGGTCCCTCTGGGGCCAACGTCCTGACTTTC
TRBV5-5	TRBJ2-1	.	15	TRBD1	CASSLEGQGGNEQFF	TGTGCCAGCAGCTTGGAAGGACAGGGGGGGAATGAGCAGTTCTTC
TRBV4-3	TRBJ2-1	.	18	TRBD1	CASSHPRTGGESYNEQFF	TGCGCCAGCAGCCATCCCCGGACAGGGGGCGAGTCCTACAATGAGCAGTTCTTC
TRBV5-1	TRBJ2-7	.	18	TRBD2	CASSLALAGGFSYNEQYF	TGCGCCAGCAGCTTGGCACTAGCGGGGGGGTTCTCCTACAATGAGCAGTACTTC
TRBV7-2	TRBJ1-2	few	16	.	CASSRLAGEPNYGYTF	TGTGCCAGCAGCCGGCTGGCAGGGGAACCAAATTATGGCTACACCTTC
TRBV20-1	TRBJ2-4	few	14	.	CSASKGGSKNIQYF	TGCAGTGCCTCAAAGGGGGGCTCTAAAAACATTCAGTACTTC
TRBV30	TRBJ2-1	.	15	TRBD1	CAWSTGVYLMNEQFF	TGTGCCTGGAGTACAGGGGTTTATTTAATGAATGAGCAGTTCTTC
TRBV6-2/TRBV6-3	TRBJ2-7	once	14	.	CASSRQDPRNEQYF	TGTGCCAGCAGTCGACAGGACCCCAGGAATGAGCAGTACTTC
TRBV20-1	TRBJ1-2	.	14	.	CSVREEGRVEGYTF	TGCAGTGTTAGAGAGGAAGGTCGGGTGGAGGGCTACACCTTC
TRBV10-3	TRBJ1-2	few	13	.	CAIRRDPNYGYTF	TGTGCCATCAGGAGGGACCCTAACTATGGCTACACCTTC
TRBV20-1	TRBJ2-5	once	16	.	CSAYLQGRELQETQYF	TGCAGTGCTTACTTACAGGGTAGGGAGTTACAAGAGACCCAGTACTTC
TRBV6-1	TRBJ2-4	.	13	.	CASSFGLKNIQYF	TGTGCCAGCAGCTTTGGATTGAAAAACATTCAGTACTTC
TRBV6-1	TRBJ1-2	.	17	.	CASSGASPQGDNYGYTF	TGTGCCAGCAGTGGGGCCTCACCCCAGGGCGATAACTATGGCTACACCTTC
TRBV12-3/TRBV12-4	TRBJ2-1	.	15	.	CASSSFGVSYNEQFF	TGTGCCAGCAGTTCCTTTGGAGTCTCCTACAATGAGCAGTTCTTC
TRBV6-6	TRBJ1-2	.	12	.	CASRAYREGYTF	TGTGCCAGCAGGGCGTACAGGGAGGGCTACACCTTC
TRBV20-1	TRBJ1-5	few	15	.	CSASAPEGYNQPQHF	TGCAGTGCTTCCGCCCCCGAGGGGTACAACCAGCCCCAGCATTTT
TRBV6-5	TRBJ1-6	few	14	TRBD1	CASRKDRRNSPLHF	TGTGCCAGCAGAAAGGACAGGAGAAATTCACCCCTCCACTTT
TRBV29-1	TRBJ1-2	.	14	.	CSISPHMRNYGYTF	TGCAGCATATCCCCTCACATGAGGAACTATGGCTACACCTTC
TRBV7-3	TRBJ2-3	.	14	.	CASSLYSGANTQYF	TGTGCCAGCAGCTTATACTCAGGGGCAAATACGCAGTATTTT